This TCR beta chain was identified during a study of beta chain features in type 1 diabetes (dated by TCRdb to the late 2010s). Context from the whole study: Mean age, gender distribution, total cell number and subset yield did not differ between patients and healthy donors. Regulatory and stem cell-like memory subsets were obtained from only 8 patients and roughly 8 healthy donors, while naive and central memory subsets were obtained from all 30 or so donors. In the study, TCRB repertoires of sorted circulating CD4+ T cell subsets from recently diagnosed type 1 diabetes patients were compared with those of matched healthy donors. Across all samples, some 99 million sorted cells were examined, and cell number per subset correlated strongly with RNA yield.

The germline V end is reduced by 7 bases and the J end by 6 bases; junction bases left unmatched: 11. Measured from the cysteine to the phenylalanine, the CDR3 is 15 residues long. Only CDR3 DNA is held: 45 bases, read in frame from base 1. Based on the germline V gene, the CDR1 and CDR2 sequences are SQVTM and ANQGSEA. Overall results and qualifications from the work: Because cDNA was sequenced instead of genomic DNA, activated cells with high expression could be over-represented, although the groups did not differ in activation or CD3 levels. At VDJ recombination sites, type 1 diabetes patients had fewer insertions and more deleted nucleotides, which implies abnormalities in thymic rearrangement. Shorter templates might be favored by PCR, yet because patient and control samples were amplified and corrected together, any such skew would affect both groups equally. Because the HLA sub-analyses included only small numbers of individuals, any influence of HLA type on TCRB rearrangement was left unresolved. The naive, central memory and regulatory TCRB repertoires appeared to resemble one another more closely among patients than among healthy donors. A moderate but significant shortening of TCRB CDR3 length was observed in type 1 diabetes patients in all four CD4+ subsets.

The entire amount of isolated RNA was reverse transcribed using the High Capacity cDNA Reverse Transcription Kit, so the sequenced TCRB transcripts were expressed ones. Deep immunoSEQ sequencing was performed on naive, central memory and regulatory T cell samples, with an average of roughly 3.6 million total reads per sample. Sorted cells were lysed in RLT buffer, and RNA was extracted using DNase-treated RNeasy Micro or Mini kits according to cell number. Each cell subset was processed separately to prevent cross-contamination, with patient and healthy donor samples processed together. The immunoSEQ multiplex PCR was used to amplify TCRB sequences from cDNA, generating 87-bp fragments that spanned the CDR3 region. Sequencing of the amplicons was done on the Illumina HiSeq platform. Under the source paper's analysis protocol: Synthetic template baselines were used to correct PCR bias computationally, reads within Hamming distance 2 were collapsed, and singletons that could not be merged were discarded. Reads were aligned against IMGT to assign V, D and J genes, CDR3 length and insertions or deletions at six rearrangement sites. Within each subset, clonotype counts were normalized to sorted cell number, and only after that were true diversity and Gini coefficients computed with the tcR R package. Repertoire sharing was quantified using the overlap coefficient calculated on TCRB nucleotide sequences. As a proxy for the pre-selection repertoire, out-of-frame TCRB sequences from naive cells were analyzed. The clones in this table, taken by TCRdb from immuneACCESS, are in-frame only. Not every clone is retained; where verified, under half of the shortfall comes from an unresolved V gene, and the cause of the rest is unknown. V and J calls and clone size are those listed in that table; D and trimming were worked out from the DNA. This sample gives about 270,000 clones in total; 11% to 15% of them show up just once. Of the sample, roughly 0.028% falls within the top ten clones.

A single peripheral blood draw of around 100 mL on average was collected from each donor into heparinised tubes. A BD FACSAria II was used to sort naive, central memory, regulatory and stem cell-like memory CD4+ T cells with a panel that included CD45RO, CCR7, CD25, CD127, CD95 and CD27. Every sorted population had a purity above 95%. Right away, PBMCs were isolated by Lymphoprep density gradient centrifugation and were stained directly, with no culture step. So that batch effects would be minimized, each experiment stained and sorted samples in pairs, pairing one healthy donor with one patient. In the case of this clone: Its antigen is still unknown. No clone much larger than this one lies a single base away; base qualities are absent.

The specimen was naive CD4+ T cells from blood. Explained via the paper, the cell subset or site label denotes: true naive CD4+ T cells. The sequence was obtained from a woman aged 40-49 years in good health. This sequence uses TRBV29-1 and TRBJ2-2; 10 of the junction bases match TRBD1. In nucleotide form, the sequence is TGCAGCGCCGGGGGGGGGACAGGGGAAGCCGGGGAGCTGTTTTTT. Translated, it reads CSAGGGTGEAGELFF.